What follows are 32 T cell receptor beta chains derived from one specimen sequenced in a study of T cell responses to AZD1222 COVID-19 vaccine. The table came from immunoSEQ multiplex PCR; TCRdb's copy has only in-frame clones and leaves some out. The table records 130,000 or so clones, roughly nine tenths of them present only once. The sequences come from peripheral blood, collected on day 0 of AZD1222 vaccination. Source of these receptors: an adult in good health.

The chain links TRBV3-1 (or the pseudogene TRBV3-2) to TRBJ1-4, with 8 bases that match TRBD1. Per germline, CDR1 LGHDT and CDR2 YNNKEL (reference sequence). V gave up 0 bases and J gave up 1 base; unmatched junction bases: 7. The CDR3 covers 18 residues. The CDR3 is CASSQDRAGGLTNEKLFF. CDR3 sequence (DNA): TGTGCCAGCAGCCAAGATCGGGCAGGGGGCTTAACTAATGAAAAACTGTTTTTT.

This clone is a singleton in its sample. The CDR3 DNA is TGTGCCAGTAGTATGGGAGGGTATAGCAATCAGCCCCAGCATTTT. This codes for CASSMGGYSNQPQHF. This chain connects TRBV19 to TRBJ1-5; D gene ambiguous. CDR1 is LNHDA and CDR2 is SQIVND in the germline V gene (reference sequence). V lost 3 bases to trimming and J lost 0 bases, with 9 bases between them. The CDR3 has 15 amino acids.

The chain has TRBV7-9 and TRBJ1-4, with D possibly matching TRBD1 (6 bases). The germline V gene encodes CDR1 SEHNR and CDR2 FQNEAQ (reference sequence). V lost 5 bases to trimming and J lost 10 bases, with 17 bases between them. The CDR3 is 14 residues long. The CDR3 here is CASSPHREGVKLFF. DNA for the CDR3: TGTGCCAGCAGCCCACACCGTGAGGGGGTAAAACTGTTTTTT.

This chain's CDR3 is CASSGTDYGYTF. CDR3 nucleotide sequence: TGTGCCAGCAGCGGGACAGACTATGGCTACACCTTC. V and J are TRBV6-5 and TRBJ1-2; 7 nucleotides align to TRBD1. J gave up 3 bases and V 6 bases, and 1 base lay outside the gene matches. The germline CDR1 and CDR2 sequences are MNHEY and SVGAGI. There are 12 residues in the CDR3.

CDR3 nucleotides: TGTGCCACCAGCAGAGATGTATTCAGGCCCCCTGAAGCTTTCTTT. It specifies CATSRDVFRPPEAFF. This chain connects TRBV15 to TRBJ1-1; no reliable D call. The CDR3 consists of 15 residues. Germline loops: CDR1 LNHNV, CDR2 YYDKDF (reference sequence). V lost 0 bases to trimming and J lost 6 bases, with 14 bases between them.

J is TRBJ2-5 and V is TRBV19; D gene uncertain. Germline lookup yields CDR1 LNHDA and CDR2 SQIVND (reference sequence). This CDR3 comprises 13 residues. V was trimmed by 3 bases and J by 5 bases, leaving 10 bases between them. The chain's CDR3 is CASSIQVRETQYF. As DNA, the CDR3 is TGTGCCAGTAGTATCCAGGTTAGGGAGACCCAGTACTTC. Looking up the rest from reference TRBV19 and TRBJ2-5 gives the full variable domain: DGGITQSPKYLFRKEGQNVTLSCEQNLNHDAMYWYRQDPGQGLRLIYYSQIVNDFQKGDIAEGYSVSREKKESFPLTVTSAQKNPTAFYLCASSIQVRETQYFGPGTRLLVL.

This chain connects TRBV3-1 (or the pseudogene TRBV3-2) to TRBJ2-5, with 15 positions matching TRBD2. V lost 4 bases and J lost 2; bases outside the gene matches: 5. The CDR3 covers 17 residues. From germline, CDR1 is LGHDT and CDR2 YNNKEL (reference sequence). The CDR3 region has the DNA TGTGCCAGCAGCCCTGGGACTAGCGGGGGGTTACAAGAGACCCAGTACTTC. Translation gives CASSPGTSGGLQETQYF.

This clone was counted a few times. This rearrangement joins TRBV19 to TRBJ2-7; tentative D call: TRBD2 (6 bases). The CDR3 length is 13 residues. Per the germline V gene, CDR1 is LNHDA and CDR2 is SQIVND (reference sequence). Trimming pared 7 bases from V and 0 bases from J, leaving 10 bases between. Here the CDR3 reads CASTGTPSYEQYF. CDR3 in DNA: TGTGCCAGTACAGGGACTCCCTCCTACGAGCAGTACTTC. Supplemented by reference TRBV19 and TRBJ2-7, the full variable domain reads DGGITQSPKYLFRKEGQNVTLSCEQNLNHDAMYWYRQDPGQGLRLIYYSQIVNDFQKGDIAEGYSVSREKKESFPLTVTSAQKNPTAFYLCASTGTPSYEQYFGPGTRLTVT.

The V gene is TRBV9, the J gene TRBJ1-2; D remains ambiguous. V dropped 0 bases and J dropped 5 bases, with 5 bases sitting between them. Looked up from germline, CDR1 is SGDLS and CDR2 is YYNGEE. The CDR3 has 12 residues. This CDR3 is CASSVVGYGYTF. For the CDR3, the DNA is TGTGCCAGCAGCGTAGTAGGTTATGGCTACACCTTC.

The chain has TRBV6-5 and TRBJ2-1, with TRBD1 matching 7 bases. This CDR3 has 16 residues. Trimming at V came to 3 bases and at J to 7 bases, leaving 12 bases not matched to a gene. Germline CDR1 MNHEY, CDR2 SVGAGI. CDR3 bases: TGTGCCAGCAGTTATGAGGGTGAGGGGGCTCTGAATGAGCAGTTCTTC. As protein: CASSYEGEGALNEQFF.

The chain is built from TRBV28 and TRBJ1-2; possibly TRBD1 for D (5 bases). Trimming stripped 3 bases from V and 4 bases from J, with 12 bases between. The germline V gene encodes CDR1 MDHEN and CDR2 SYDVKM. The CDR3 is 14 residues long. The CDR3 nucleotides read TGTGCCAGCAGTTTTTCCGACAGAGGCTATGGCTACACCTTC. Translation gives CASSFSDRGYGYTF.

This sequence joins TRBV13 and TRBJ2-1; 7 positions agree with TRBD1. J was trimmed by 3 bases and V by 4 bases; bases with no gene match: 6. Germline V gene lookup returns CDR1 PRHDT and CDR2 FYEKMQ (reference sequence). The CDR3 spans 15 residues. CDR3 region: CASSSSTGSYNEQFF. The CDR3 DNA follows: TGTGCCAGCAGCTCCTCGACAGGGAGCTACAATGAGCAGTTCTTC.

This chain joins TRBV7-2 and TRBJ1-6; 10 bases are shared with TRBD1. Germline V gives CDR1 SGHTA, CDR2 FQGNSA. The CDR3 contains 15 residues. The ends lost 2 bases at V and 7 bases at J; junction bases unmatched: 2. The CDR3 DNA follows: TGTGCCAGCAGCTTACGGACAGGGGGAAATTCACCCCTCCACTTT. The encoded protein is CASSLRTGGNSPLHF.

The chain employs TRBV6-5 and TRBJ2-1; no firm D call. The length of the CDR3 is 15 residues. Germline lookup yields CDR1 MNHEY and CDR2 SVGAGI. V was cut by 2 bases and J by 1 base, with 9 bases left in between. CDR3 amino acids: CASSYRQASYNEQFF. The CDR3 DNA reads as TGTGCCAGCAGTTACCGACAAGCATCCTACAATGAGCAGTTCTTC.

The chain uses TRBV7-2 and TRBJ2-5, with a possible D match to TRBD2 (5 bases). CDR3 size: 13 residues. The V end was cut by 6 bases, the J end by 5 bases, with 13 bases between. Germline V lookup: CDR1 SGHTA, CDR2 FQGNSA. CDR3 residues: CASSSNQRETQYF. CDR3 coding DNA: TGTGCCAGCAGTTCAAACCAGCGGGAGACCCAGTACTTC.

The CDR3, as DNA: TGTGCCAGCAGCCGGACAGGGGCGTCACCCCTCCACTTT. This encodes CASSRTGASPLHF. V usage is TRBV12-3 or TRBV12-4 and J usage is TRBJ1-6; 9 bases map to TRBD1. V lost 6 bases and J lost 10; bases outside the gene matches: 4. This CDR3 contains 13 residues.

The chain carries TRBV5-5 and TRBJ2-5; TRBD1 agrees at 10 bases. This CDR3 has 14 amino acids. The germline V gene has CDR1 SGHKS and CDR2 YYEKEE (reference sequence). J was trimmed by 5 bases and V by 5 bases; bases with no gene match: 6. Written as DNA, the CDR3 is TGTGCCAGCAGAACCGGGACAGGGGAGGAGACCCAGTACTTC. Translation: CASRTGTGEETQYF.

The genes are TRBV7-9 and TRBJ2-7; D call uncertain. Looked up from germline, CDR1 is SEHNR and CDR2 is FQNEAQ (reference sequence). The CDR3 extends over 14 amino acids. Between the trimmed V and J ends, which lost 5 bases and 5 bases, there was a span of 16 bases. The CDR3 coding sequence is TGTGCCAGCAGCAGCCCCAAAAGAGTCGACGAGCAGTACTTC. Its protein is CASSSPKRVDEQYF.

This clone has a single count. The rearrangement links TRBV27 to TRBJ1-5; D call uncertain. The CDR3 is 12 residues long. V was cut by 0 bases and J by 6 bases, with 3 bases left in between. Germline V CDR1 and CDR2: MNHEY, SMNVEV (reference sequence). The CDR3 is CASSLSPQPQHF. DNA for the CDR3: TGTGCCAGCAGTTTATCACCTCAGCCCCAGCATTTT.

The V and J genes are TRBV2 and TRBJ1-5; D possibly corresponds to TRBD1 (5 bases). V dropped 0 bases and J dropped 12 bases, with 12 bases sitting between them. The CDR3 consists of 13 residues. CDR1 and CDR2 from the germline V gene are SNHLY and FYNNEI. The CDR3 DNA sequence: TGTGCCAGCAGTGAAGCGGGTGTAAGGGGCCAGCATTTT. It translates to CASSEAGVRGQHF.

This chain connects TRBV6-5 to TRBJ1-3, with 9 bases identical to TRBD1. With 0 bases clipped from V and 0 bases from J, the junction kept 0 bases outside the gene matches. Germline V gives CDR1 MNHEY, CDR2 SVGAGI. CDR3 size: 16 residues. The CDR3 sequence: CASSYSGQGSGNTIYF. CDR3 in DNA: TGTGCCAGCAGTTACTCGGGACAGGGCTCTGGAAACACCATATATTTT.

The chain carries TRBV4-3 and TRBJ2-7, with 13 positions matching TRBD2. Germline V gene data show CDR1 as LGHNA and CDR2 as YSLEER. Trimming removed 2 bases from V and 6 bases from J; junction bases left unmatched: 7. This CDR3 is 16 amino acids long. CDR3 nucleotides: TGCGCCAGCAGCCAAACACTAGCGGGGGGGCTTAGCGAGCAGTACTTC. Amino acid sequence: CASSQTLAGGLSEQYF.

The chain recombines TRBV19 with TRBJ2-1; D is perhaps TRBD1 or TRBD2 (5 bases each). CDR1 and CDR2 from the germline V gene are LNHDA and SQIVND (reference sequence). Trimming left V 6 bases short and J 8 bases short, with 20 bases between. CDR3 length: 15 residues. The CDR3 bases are TGTGCCAGTAGAAACCCCCTGGGGGTCAGCGATGAGCAGTTCTTC. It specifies CASRNPLGVSDEQFF.

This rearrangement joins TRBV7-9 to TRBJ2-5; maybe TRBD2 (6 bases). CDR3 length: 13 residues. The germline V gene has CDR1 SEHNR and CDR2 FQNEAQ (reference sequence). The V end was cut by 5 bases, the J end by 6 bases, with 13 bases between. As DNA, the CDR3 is TGTGCCAGCAGCATCGGAGGGCGAAAGACCCAGTACTTC. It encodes CASSIGGRKTQYF.

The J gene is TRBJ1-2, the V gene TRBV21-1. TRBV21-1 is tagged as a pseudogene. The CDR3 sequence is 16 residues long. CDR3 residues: CASSKESPRGDYGYTF. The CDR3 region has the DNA TGTGCCAGCAGCAAAGAATCGCCCCGAGGGGACTATGGCTACACCTTC.

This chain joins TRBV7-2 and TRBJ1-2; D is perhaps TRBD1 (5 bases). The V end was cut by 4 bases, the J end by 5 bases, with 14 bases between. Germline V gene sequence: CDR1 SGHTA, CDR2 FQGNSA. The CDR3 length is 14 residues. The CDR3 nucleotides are TGTGCCAGCAGCTCCAGCGTCCAGGGTTATGGCTACACCTTC. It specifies CASSSSVQGYGYTF.

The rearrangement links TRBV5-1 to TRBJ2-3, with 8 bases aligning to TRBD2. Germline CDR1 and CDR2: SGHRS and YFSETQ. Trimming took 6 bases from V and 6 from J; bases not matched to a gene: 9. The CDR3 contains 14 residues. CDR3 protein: CASTSGGLVDTQYF. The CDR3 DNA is TGCGCCAGCACATCGGGGGGGCTTGTGGATACGCAGTATTTT.

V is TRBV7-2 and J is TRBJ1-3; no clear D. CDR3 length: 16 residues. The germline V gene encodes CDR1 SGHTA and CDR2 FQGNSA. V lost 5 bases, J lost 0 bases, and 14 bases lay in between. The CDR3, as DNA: TGTGCCAGCAGCCAAGCGGACCCTAGCTCTGGAAACACCATATATTTT. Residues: CASSQADPSSGNTIYF.

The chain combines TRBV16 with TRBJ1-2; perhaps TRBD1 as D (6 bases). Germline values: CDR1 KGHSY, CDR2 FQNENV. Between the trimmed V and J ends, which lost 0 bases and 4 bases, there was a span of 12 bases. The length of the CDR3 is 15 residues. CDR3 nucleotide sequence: TGTGCCAGCAGCCAATCTCCACAGGGCGGCTATGGCTACACCTTC. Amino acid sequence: CASSQSPQGGYGYTF.

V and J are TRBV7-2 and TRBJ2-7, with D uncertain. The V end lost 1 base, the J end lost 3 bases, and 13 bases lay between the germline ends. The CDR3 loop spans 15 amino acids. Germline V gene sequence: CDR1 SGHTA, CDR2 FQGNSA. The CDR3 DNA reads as TGTGCCAGCAGCTTAGGCCCGGACGGTTACTACGAGCAGTACTTC. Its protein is CASSLGPDGYYEQYF.

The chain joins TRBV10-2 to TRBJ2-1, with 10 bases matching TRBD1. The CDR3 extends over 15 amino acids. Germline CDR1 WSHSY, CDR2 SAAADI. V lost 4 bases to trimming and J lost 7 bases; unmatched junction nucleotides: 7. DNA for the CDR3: TGCGCCAGCAGTGCTGACAGGGGGCGCGGGAATGAGCAGTTCTTC. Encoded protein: CASSADRGRGNEQFF.

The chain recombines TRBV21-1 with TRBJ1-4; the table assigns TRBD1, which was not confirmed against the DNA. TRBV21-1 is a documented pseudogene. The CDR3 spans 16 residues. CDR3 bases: TGTGCCAGCAGCAAAGAGTGGGACAGCCACAAAGAAAAACTGTTTTTT. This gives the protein CASSKEWDSHKEKLFF.